This T cell receptor beta chain was observed in a study of T-cell memory formation after mild COVID-19 (dated by TCRdb to 2020 to 2023). Study-wide context: TCR sequence clusters from the two donors were largely donor specific. Longitudinal TCRalpha and TCRbeta repertoire sequencing tracked T-cell clones expanding and contracting after mild COVID-19 in a couple of donors. The cohort was made up of two young adult volunteers, one female and one male, who were previously healthy.

Ficoll-Paque density gradient centrifugation was used to isolate PBMCs. Data came from an Illumina NovaSeq 6000. Using 5'RACE with constant-segment primers, TCRalpha and TCRbeta cDNA libraries were constructed, with sample barcodes and unique molecular identifiers added in the process. RNA was extracted from every sample with Trizol reagent. Amplification of the libraries took two PCR steps, and the second step added a second sample barcode plus Illumina TruSeq adapters. Sequencing of the libraries was done on an Illumina NovaSeq, producing 2 x 150 bp paired-end reads. The paper's data handling went like this. With migec v1.2.7, reads were demultiplexed and then collapsed into UMI-guided consensus sequences. Using mixcr v2.1.11, UMI consensuses were aligned to TRA and TRB V and J templates and then assembled into clonotypes. Expanded or contracted clonotypes were those called significant by both edgeR and NoisET, with noise models trained on biological replicates. For edgeR calls, the cutoffs were a false discovery rate-adjusted p below 0.01 and a log2 fold-change threshold of 1. As an exploratory analysis of dynamics, max-normalized trajectories of the 1000 most abundant clonotypes were examined with PCA combined with hierarchical clustering. Separately sequenced CD4+ and CD8+ repertoires were used to assign the CD4 or CD8 phenotype of responding clones. The raw public data were reprocessed by TCRdb itself: fastp quality trimming at Q25, MiXCR clonotype calling, in-frame beta chains only. For every CDR3 protein sequence, its rows merge into one entry that carries the most common genes and DNA. None of the V and J calls come from the authors' own analysis; TCRdb made them. The sample table records approximately 240,000 distinct CDR3 sequences; roughly 15% of these occur just once. Clones ranked in the top ten supply approximately 3.5% of the sample.

The CDR3 spans 13 residues, from the cysteine through the phenylalanine. CDR3 DNA only is kept here, 39 bases in frame from base 1. V and J are trimmed by 6 bases and 7 bases, and the gene matches miss 7 bases of the junction. Concerning this clonotype itself: No cognate antigen has been identified for it. Nothing much larger sits one base from this clone, and base qualities are not available.

Results and caveats for the whole study, not just this receptor: Contracting CD4+ clones turned up mainly in the CM and EM memory subsets, whereas EMRA was where CD8+ clones were enriched. Balanced CD4/CD8 phenotypes were observed for clones contracting from day 15 to 85, whereas a bias towards CD4+ was observed for a second wave of clones expanding from day 15 to 37. SARS-CoV-2 specificity was not confirmed for the second-wave clones peaking on day 37. Only a couple of mild cases were covered in the study, and larger cohorts including severe cases with pre-infection samples were considered necessary. The detection of some responding clones in pre-infection memory suggests that pre-existing cross-reactive memory T cells joined the SARS-CoV-2 response.

Sequenced sample: PBMCs or a T cell subset sorted from them (not recorded which). The chain uses TRBV12-3 or TRBV12-4 and TRBJ1-2, with TRBD1 identical over 8 junction bases. This TCR was recovered from a man younger than 35 who had mild COVID-19 (a few samples of this study predate the infection). The sample titles of this study are shuffled in the database, so cell type and time point are left out; the donor was told from shared clones. The CDR3 region reads CASSYRGSLGYTF. The DNA reads as follows: TGTGCCAGCAGCTACAGGGGGTCTCTTGGCTACACCTTC.